A single sample is the source of the 17 T cell receptor beta chains below, sequenced in a study of T cells after somatic rescue of genetic block. Generated by immunoSEQ multiplex PCR, the TCRdb table keeps only in-frame clones and is missing some. The data contain roughly 120,000 clones, over 80% of them seen just once; the ten biggest clones take up about 1.5%. The specimen was peripheral blood mononuclear cells (PBMCs). All receptors come from a young woman.

The chain links TRBV4-1 to TRBJ2-3, with D perhaps matching TRBD1 or TRBD2 (5 bases each). Germline-derived CDR1 and CDR2 are MGHRA and YSYEKL. V lost 1 base and J 4 bases, leaving 12 bases between the germline ends. The length of the CDR3 is 15 residues. CDR3: CASSQGQRGADTQYF. In nucleotides, the CDR3 is TGCGCCAGCAGCCAAGGACAGAGAGGGGCAGATACGCAGTATTTT.

This chain links TRBV4-3 with TRBJ2-3, with D tentatively TRBD1 (6 bases). This CDR3 has 17 residues. Trimming took 1 base from V and 0 from J, leaving 14 bases between them. Germline V CDR1 and CDR2: LGHNA, YSLEER. The CDR3 spells CASSQGDGGPSTDTQYF. Here the CDR3 DNA reads TGCGCCAGCAGCCAAGGGGATGGGGGCCCCAGCACAGATACGCAGTATTTT.

The rearrangement joins TRBV10-3 to TRBJ2-5, with 8 positions matching TRBD2. Per the germline V gene, CDR1 is ENHRY and CDR2 is SYGVKD. There are 16 residues in the CDR3. V lost 0 bases and J lost 1; bases outside the gene matches: 4. In DNA form, the CDR3 reads TGTGCCATCAGTGAGTCTTTGCGGGGGGCCCAAGAGACCCAGTACTTC. It encodes CAISESLRGAQETQYF.

V and J are TRBV2 and TRBJ2-4; TRBD1 matches 8 bases. This CDR3 spans 15 amino acids. The germline V gene encodes CDR1 SNHLY and CDR2 FYNNEI. V was pared by 1 base and J by 7 bases, with 6 bases of the junction left unmatched. The CDR3 loop is CASSEGTGNQNIQYF. In DNA, the CDR3 is TGTGCCAGCAGTGAAGGGACAGGGAATCAGAACATTCAGTACTTC.

The V and J genes are TRBV5-4 and TRBJ2-1; D gene ambiguous. This CDR3 is 15 amino acids long. The V end was cut by 1 base, the J end by 2 bases, with 10 bases between. Germline V CDR1 and CDR2: SGHNT, YYREEE (reference sequence). The CDR3: CASSLNTGTYNEQFF. In DNA form, the CDR3 reads TGTGCCAGCAGCTTGAATACTGGTACCTACAATGAGCAGTTCTTC.

J is TRBJ1-2 and V is TRBV28; maybe TRBD1 (6 bases). CDR1 and CDR2 from the germline V gene are MDHEN and SYDVKM. The CDR3 spans 15 residues. Trimming pared 2 bases from V and 6 bases from J, leaving 16 bases between. The CDR3: CASSLHRDKRDGYTF. The CDR3 DNA is TGTGCCAGCAGTTTACACCGGGACAAGAGAGATGGCTACACCTTC.

The rearrangement links TRBV10-3 to TRBJ1-1, with 8 bases matching TRBD1. The CDR3 runs to 13 residues. Germline assignment: CDR1 ENHRY and CDR2 SYGVKD. V dropped 6 bases and J dropped 5; count of bases not matched to a gene: 5. The CDR3 region is CAIRVTGDTEAFF. Here the CDR3 DNA reads TGTGCCATCAGAGTGACAGGGGATACTGAAGCTTTCTTT.

This chain connects TRBV9 to TRBJ2-2, with unresolved D. Trimming stripped 0 bases from V and 6 bases from J, with 9 bases between. From germline, CDR1 is SGDLS and CDR2 YYNGEE. The CDR3 has 14 amino acids. This CDR3 reads CASSVVDEAGELFF. The CDR3 nucleotides are TGTGCCAGCAGCGTAGTTGATGAGGCCGGGGAGCTGTTTTTT. Full variable domain (missing parts from reference TRBV9 and TRBJ2-2): DSGVTQTPKHLITATGQRVTLRCSPRSGDLSVYWYQQSLDQGLQFLIQYYNGEERAKGNILERFSAQQFPDLHSELNLSSLELGDSALYFCASSVVDEAGELFFGEGSRLTVL.

This clone was observed a few times. This chain links TRBV30 with TRBJ1-1, with a weak D call TRBD1 (6 bases). This CDR3 comprises 12 residues. The germline CDR1 and CDR2 sequences are GTSNPN and SVGIG (reference sequence). Trimming cost V 5 bases and J 3 bases, with 10 bases left between them. CDR3 sequence: CAWLRQDTEAFF. Here the CDR3 DNA reads TGTGCCTGGCTTCGACAGGACACTGAAGCTTTCTTT.

The rearrangement joins TRBV12-5 to TRBJ1-1; 7 bases map to TRBD1. Trimming cost V 0 bases and J 2 bases; bases outside gene matches: 12. This CDR3 region has 18 residues. CDR1 LGHNT and CDR2 FRNRAP come from the germline V gene. The CDR3 loop reads CASGLVVGAGGLNTEAFF. The CDR3 bases are TGTGCTAGTGGTTTGGTAGTTGGGGCAGGGGGATTAAACACTGAAGCTTTCTTT.

This clone was detected once. This chain links TRBV2 with TRBJ2-5; the D is unclear. V dropped 7 bases and J dropped 4 bases, with 7 bases sitting between them. Germline assignment: CDR1 SNHLY and CDR2 FYNNEI. The CDR3 extends over 11 amino acids. The CDR3 loop is CASTIRETQYF. The CDR3 DNA reads TGTGCCAGCACTATTAGAGAGACCCAGTACTTC.

The chain couples TRBV11-2 to TRBJ2-2, with D unclear. The CDR3 has 13 residues. Trimming shortened V by 1 base and J by 10 bases, and 10 bases separated the two germline ends. From germline, CDR1 is SGHAT and CDR2 FQNNGV. The CDR3 sequence is CASSLVMRVELFF. Here the CDR3 DNA reads TGTGCCAGCAGCTTAGTTATGAGAGTGGAGCTGTTTTTT.

J is TRBJ1-6 and V is TRBV2; D not certain. Deletions cut 7 bases from V and 3 bases from J, with 13 bases between. Per the germline V gene, CDR1 is SNHLY and CDR2 is FYNNEI. This CDR3 spans 15 amino acids. The CDR3 loop is CASMEPTSYNSPLHF. The CDR3 DNA follows: TGTGCCAGCATGGAACCGACTAGCTATAATTCACCCCTCCACTTT.

The chain is built from TRBV10-3 and TRBJ1-2; 8 bases are shared with TRBD1. CDR3 size: 15 residues. CDR1 is ENHRY and CDR2 is SYGVKD in the germline V gene. After removal of 3 bases from V and 5 bases from J, the junction contained 8 bases not matched to a gene. DNA for the CDR3: TGTGCCATCAGTGACCCTAAACAGGGGGAATATGGCTACACCTTC. Protein sequence: CAISDPKQGEYGYTF.

This clone was recorded only once. This chain uses TRBV7-2 with TRBJ1-5; 9 bases are shared with TRBD1. CDR1 is SGHTA and CDR2 is FQGNSA in the germline V gene. This CDR3 spans 14 amino acids. With 5 bases clipped from V and 6 bases from J, the junction kept 5 bases outside the gene matches. The CDR3 reads CASSEDRGVQPQHF. CDR3 DNA: TGTGCCAGCAGCGAGGACAGGGGAGTTCAGCCCCAGCATTTT.

This chain connects TRBV4-1 to TRBJ2-2; 11 bases agree with TRBD2. The V segment lost 4 bases and the J segment 2 bases; nucleotides outside the gene matches: 3. The CDR3 is made up of 16 amino acids. Germline loops: CDR1 MGHRA, CDR2 YSYEKL. CDR3 protein: CASSLGLAGNTGELFF. The CDR3 nucleotides read TGCGCCAGCAGCCTCGGACTAGCGGGTAACACCGGGGAGCTGTTTTTT.

V gene TRBV25-1 combines with J gene TRBJ1-6, with 9 bases aligning to TRBD1. Germline V gene lookup returns CDR1 MGHDK and CDR2 SYGVNS. Unmatched junction bases numbered 6, after V lost 2 bases and J lost 10 bases. CDR3 length: 15 amino acids. This CDR3 reads CASSEAGQGRSPLHF. CDR3 DNA: TGTGCCAGCAGTGAAGCGGGACAGGGAAGATCACCCCTCCACTTT.